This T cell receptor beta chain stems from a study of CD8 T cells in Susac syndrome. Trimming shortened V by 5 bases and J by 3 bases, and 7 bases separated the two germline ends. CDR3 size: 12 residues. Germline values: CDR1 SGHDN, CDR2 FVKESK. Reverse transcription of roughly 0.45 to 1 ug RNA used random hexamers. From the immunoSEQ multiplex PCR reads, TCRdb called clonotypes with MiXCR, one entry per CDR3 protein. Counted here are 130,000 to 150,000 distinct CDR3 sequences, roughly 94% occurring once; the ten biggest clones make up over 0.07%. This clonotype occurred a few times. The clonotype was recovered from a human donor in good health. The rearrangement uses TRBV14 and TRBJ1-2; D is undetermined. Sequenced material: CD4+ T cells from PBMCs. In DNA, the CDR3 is TGTGCCAGCAGCAACAGCTACTATGGCTACACCTTC. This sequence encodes CASSNSYYGYTF.